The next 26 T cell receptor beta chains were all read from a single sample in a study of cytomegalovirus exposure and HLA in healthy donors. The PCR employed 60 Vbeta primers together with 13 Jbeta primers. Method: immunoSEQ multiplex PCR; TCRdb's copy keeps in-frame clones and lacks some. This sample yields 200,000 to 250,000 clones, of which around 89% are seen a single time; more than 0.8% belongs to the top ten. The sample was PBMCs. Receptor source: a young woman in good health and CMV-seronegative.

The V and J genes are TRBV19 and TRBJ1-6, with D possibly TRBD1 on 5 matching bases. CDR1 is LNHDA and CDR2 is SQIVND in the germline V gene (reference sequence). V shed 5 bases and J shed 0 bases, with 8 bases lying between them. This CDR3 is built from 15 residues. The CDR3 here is CASSDRASYNSPLHF. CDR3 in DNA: TGTGCCAGTAGTGACAGAGCCTCCTATAATTCACCCCTCCACTTT.

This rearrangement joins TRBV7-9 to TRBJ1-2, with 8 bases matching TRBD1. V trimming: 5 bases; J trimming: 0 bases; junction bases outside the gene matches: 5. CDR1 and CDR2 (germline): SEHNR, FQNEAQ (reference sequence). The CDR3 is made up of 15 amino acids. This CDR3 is CASSPRQGPNYGYTF. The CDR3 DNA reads TGTGCCAGCAGCCCCCGACAGGGGCCTAACTATGGCTACACCTTC.

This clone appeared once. CDR3 sequence (DNA): TGTGCCAGTAGGCTTAGACAGGGAGAGAAGATCAATGAGCAGTTCTTC. It codes for CASRLRQGEKINEQFF. This rearrangement joins TRBV19 to TRBJ2-1; 7 bases line up with TRBD1. With V trimmed by 6 bases and J by 6 bases, 14 bases remained unmatched. Germline values: CDR1 LNHDA, CDR2 SQIVND (reference sequence). The CDR3 covers 16 residues.

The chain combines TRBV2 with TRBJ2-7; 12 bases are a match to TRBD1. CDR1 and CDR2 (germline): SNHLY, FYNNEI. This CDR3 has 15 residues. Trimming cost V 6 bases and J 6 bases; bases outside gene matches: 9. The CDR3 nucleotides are TGTGCCAGCAGGGGAACCGGGACAGGGGGCATCGAGCAGTACTTC. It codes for CASRGTGTGGIEQYF. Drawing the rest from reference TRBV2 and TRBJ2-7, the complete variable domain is EPEVTQTPSHQVTQMGQEVILRCVPISNHLYFYWYRQILGQKVEFLVSFYNNEISEKSEIFDDQFSVERPDGSNFTLKIRSTKLEDSAMYFCASRGTGTGGIEQYFGPGTRLTVT.

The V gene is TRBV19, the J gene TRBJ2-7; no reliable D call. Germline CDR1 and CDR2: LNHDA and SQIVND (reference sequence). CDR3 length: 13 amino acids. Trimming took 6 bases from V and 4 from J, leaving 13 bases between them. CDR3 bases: TGTGCCAGTAGCTCCAGGTTAAATTACGAGCAGTACTTC. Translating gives CASSSRLNYEQYF.

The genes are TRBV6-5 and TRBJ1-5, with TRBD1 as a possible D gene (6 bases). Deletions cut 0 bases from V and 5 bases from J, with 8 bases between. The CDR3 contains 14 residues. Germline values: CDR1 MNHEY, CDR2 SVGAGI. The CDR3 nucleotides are TGTGCCAGCAGTTACTCGAAGGGGGATCAGCCCCAGCATTTT. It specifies CASSYSKGDQPQHF.

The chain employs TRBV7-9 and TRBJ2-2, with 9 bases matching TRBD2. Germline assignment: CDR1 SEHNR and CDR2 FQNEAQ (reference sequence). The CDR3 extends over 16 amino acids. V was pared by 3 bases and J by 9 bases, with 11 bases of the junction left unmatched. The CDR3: CASSFYSGSEPRELFF. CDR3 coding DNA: TGTGCCAGCAGCTTCTATAGCGGGAGTGAGCCCCGGGAGCTGTTTTTT. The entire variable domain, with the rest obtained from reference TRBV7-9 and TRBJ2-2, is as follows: DTGVSQNPRHKITKRGQNVTFRCDPISEHNRLYWYRQTLGQGPEFLTYFQNEAQLEKSRLLSDRFSAERPKGSFSTLEIQRTEQGDSAMYLCASSFYSGSEPRELFFGEGSRLTVL.

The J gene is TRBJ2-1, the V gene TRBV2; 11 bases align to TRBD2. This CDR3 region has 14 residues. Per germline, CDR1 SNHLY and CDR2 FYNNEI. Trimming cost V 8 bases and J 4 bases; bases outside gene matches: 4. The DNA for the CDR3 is TGTGCCAGCCGGGGGACTAGCGGATACAATGAGCAGTTCTTC. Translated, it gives CASRGTSGYNEQFF.

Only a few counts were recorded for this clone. The CDR3 spells CASSEASSYNTGELFF. CDR3 nucleotide sequence: TGTGCCAGCAGTGAAGCATCTAGCTACAACACCGGGGAGCTGTTTTTT. The rearrangement uses TRBV6-1 and TRBJ2-2; TRBD2 might be the D (5 bases). V lost 0 bases, J lost 2 bases, and 10 bases lay in between. Germline V CDR1 and CDR2: MNHNS, SASEGT. This CDR3 spans 16 amino acids.

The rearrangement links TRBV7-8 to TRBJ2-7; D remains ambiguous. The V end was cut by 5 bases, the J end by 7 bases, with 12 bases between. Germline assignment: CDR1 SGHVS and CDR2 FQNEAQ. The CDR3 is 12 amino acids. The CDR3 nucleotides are TGTGCCAGCAGCCGACCACAGTTTGAGCAGTACTTC. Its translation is CASSRPQFEQYF. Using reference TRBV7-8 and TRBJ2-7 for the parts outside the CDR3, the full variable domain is GAGVSQSPRYKVAKRGQDVALRCDPISGHVSLFWYQQALGQGPEFLTYFQNEAQLDKSGLPSDRFFAERPEGSVSTLKIQRTQQEDSAVYLCASSRPQFEQYFGPGTRLTVT.

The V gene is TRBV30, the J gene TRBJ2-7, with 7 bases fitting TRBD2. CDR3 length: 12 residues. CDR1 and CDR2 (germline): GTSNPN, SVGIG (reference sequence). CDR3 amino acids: CAASSGSNEQYF. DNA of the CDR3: TGTGCGGCGAGTAGCGGGTCCAACGAGCAGTACTTC.

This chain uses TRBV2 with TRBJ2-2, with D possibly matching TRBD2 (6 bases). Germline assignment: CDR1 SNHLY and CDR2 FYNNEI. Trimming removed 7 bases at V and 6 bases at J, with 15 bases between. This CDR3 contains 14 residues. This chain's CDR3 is CASKITGASGELFF. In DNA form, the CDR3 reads TGTGCCAGCAAAATAACGGGAGCTTCCGGGGAGCTGTTTTTT.

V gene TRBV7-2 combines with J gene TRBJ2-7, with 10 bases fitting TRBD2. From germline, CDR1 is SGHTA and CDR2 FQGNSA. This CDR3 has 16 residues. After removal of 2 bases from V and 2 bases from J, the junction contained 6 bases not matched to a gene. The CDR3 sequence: CASSLSITSGTYEQYF. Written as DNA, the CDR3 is TGTGCCAGCAGCTTATCAATCACTAGCGGGACCTACGAGCAGTACTTC.

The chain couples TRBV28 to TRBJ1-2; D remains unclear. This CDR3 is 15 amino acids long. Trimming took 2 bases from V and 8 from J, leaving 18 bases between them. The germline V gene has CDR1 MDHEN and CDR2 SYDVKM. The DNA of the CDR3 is TGTGCCAGCAGTTTAGCCCCCCCTAAAGCCCAAGGCTACACCTTC. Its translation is CASSLAPPKAQGYTF.

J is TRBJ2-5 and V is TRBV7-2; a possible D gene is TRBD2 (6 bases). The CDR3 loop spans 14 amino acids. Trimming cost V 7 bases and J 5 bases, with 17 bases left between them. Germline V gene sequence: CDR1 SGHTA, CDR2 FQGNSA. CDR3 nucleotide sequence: TGTGCCAGCAACTCACCGGCACGGGGGGAGACCCAGTACTTC. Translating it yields CASNSPARGETQYF.

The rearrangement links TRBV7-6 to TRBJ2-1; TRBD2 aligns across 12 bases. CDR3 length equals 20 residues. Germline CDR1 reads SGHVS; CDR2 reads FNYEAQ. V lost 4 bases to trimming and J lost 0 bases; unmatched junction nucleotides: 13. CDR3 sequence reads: CASSWTATSGGSSSYNEQFF. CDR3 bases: TGTGCCAGCAGCTGGACCGCTACTAGCGGGGGGAGTAGCTCCTACAATGAGCAGTTCTTC.

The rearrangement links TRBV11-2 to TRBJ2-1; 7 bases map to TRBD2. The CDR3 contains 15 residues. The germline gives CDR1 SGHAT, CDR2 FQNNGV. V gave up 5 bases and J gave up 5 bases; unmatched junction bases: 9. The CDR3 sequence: CASSPAWGGNNEQFF. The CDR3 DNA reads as TGTGCCAGCAGCCCCGCTTGGGGAGGGAACAATGAGCAGTTCTTC.

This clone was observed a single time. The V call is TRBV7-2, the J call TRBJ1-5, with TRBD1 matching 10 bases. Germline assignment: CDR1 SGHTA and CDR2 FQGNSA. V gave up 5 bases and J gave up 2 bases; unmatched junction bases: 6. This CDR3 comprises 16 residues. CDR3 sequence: CASSLLGTGGNQPQHF. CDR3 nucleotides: TGTGCCAGCAGCCTCTTAGGGACAGGGGGCAATCAGCCCCAGCATTTT.

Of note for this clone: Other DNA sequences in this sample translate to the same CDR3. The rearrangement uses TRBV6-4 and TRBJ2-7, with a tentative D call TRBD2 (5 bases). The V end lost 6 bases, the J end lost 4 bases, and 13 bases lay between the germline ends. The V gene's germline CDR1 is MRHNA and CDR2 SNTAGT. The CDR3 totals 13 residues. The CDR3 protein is CASRLAITYEQYF. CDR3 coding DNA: TGTGCCAGCAGGCTAGCCATAACTTACGAGCAGTACTTC.

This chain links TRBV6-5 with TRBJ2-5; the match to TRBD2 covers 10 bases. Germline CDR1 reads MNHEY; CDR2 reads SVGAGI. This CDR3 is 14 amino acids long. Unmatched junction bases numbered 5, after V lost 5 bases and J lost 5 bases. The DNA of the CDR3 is TGTGCCAGCAGTCTAGCGGGGGACGGGGAGACCCAGTACTTC. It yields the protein CASSLAGDGETQYF.

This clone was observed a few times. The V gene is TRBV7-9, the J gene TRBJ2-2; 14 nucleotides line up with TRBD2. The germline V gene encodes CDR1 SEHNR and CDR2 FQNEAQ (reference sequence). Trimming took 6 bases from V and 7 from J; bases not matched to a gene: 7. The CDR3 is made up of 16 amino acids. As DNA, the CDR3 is TGTGCCAGCAGTCTGGGACTAGCGGGAGTAGGCGGGGAGCTGTTTTTT. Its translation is CASSLGLAGVGGELFF. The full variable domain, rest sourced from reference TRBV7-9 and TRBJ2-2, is DTGVSQNPRHKITKRGQNVTFRCDPISEHNRLYWYRQTLGQGPEFLTYFQNEAQLEKSRLLSDRFSAERPKGSFSTLEIQRTEQGDSAMYLCASSLGLAGVGGELFFGEGSRLTVL.

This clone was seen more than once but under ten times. DNA for the CDR3: TGTGCCAGTACGGCCAGAACGGGACAGGGGAGCGAGCAGTACTTC. As protein: CASTARTGQGSEQYF. J is TRBJ2-7 and V is TRBV19, with 10 bases fitting TRBD1. The germline gives CDR1 LNHDA, CDR2 SQIVND (reference sequence). The J segment lost 6 bases and the V segment lost 7 bases, leaving 12 bases of the junction unmatched. The CDR3 runs to 15 residues.

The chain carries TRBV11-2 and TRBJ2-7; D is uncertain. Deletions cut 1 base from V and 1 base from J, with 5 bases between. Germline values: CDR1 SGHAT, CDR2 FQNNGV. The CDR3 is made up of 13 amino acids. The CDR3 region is CASSLGRSYEQYF. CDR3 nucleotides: TGTGCCAGCAGCTTAGGCAGGTCCTACGAGCAGTACTTC.

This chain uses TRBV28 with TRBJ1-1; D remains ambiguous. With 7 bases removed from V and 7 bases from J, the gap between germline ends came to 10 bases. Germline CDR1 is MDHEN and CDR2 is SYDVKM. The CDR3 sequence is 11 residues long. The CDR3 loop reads CASKTLSEAFF. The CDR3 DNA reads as TGTGCCAGCAAAACCCTGAGTGAAGCTTTCTTT.

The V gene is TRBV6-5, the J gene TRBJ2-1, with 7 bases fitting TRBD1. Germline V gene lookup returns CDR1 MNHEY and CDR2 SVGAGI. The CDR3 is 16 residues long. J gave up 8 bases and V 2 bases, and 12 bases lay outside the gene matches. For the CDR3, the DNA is TGTGCCAGCAGTTACAGGGGGCCGTCTGGTCTCGATGAGCAGTTCTTC. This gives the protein CASSYRGPSGLDEQFF.

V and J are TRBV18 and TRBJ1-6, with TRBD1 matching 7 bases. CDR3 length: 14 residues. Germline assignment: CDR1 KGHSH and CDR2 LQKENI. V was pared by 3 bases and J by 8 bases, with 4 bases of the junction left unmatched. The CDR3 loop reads CASSPDRTYSPLHF. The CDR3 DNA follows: TGTGCCAGCTCACCGGACAGGACTTATTCACCCCTCCACTTT.